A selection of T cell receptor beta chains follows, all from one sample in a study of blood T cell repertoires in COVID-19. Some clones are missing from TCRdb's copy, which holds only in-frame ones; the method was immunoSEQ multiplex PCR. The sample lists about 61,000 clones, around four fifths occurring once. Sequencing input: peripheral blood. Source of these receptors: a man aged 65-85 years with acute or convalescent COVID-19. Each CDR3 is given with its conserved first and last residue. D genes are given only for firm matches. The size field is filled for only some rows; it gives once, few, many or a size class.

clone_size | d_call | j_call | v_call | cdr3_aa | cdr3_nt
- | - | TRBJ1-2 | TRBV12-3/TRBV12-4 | CASSLSPYGGYTF | TGTGCCAGCAGTTTATCCCCGTACGGTGGCTACACCTTC
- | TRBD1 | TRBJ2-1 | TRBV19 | CASSATGGESEQFF | TGTGCCAGTAGTGCAACAGGGGGTGAAAGTGAGCAGTTCTTC
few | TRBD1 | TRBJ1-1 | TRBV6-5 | CASSPPTTGRAFF | TGTGCCAGCAGTCCCCCGACGACAGGGAGAGCTTTCTTT
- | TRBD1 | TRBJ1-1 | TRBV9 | CASSPQDRGLTEAFF | TGTGCCAGCAGCCCCCAGGACAGGGGGCTTACTGAAGCTTTCTTT
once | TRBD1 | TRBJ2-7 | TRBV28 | CASTSTGQLSYEQYF | TGTGCCAGCACCTCGACAGGGCAACTCAGCTACGAGCAGTACTTC
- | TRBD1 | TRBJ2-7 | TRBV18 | CASSPRTGGYEQYF | TGTGCCAGCTCACCCCGGACAGGGGGCTACGAGCAGTACTTC
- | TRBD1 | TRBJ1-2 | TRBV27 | CASSFLDRADGYTF | TGTGCCAGCAGTTTTCTCGACAGGGCGGATGGCTACACCTTC
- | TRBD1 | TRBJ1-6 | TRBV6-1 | CASSEAGGQGYNSPLHF | TGTGCCAGCAGTGAGGCGGGGGGACAGGGCTATAATTCACCCCTCCACTTT
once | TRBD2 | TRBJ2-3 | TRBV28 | CATQTGTSAARGYF | TGTGCCACCCAGACCGGGACTAGCGCTGCAAGAGGGTATTTT
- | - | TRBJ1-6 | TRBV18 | CASSPRGGDSPLHF | TGTGCCAGCTCACCACGGGGGGGTGATTCACCCCTCCACTTT
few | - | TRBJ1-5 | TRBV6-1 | CASSESGFGNQPQHF | TGTGCCAGCAGTGAGAGCGGGTTCGGCAATCAGCCCCAGCATTTT
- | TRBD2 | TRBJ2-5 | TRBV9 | CASSVKLAGGETQYF | TGTGCCAGCAGCGTCAAACTAGCGGGAGGAGAGACCCAGTACTTC
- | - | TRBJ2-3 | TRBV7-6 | CASSLSGQRGTDTQYF | TGTGCCAGCAGCTTGTCAGGACAGAGAGGCACAGATACGCAGTATTTT
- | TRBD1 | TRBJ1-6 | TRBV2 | CASSYGTGAPNSPLHF | TGTGCCAGCAGCTACGGGACAGGGGCACCTAATTCGCCCCTCCACTTT
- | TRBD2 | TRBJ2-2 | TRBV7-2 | CASRFLAGGRNTGELFF | TGTGCCAGCAGATTTCTAGCGGGGGGGAGAAACACCGGGGAGCTGTTTTTT
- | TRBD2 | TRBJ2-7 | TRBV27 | CASSFGGGRPYEQYF | TGTGCCAGCAGTTTTGGGGGGGGGAGGCCCTACGAGCAGTACTTC
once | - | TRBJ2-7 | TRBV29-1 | CSISEQGIGYEQYF | TGCAGCATCTCAGAACAGGGAATAGGCTACGAGCAGTACTTC
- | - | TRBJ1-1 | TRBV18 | CASSPTSSEAFF | TGTGCCAGCTCACCTACTAGCTCTGAAGCTTTCTTT
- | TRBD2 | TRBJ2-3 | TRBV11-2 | CASSSLLAGGHTDTQYF | TGTGCCAGCAGCTCCCTCCTGGCGGGGGGGCACACAGATACGCAGTATTTT
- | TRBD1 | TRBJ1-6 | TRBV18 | CASSPGQGDNSPLHF | TGTGCCAGCTCACCCGGACAGGGGGATAATTCACCCCTCCACTTT
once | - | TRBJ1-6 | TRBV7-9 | CASSLAQGNSPLHF | TGTGCCAGCAGCTTAGCACAGGGAAATTCACCCCTCCACTTT
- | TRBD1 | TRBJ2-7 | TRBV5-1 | CASKPRDREPSYEQYF | TGCGCCAGCAAGCCCCGGGACAGGGAACCCTCCTACGAGCAGTACTTC
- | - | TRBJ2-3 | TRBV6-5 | CASSGGSTDTQYF | TGTGCCAGCAGCGGGGGTAGCACAGATACGCAGTATTTT
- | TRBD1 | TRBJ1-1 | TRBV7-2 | CASSRDREVTEAFF | TGTGCCAGCAGCCGGGACAGAGAAGTCACTGAAGCTTTCTTT
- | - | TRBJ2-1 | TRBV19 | CASSRYGLDGFFDEQFF | TGTGCCAGTAGTAGATATGGGCTCGACGGCTTTTTTGATGAGCAGTTCTTC
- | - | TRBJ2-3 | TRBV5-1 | CASSLLGLSTDTQYF | TGCGCCAGCAGCTTATTGGGACTCAGCACAGATACGCAGTATTTT
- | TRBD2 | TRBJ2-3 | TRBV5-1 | CASSYLGGSADTQYF | TGCGCCAGCAGCTACCTGGGGGGGAGCGCAGATACGCAGTATTTT
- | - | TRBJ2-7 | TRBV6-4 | CASSDSEGDRSYEQYF | TGTGCCAGCAGTGACTCCGAGGGGGATAGGTCCTACGAGCAGTACTTC
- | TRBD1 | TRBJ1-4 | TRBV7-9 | CASSFRSSDRDYEKLFF | TGTGCCAGCAGCTTTCGGTCTTCGGACAGGGACTATGAAAAACTGTTTTTT
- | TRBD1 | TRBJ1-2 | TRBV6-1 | CASSEGQGPYGYTF | TGTGCCAGCAGTGAAGGACAGGGACCTTATGGCTACACCTTC
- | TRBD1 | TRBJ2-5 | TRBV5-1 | CASSDTGTGQETQYF | TGCGCCAGCAGCGATACCGGGACAGGCCAAGAGACCCAGTACTTC